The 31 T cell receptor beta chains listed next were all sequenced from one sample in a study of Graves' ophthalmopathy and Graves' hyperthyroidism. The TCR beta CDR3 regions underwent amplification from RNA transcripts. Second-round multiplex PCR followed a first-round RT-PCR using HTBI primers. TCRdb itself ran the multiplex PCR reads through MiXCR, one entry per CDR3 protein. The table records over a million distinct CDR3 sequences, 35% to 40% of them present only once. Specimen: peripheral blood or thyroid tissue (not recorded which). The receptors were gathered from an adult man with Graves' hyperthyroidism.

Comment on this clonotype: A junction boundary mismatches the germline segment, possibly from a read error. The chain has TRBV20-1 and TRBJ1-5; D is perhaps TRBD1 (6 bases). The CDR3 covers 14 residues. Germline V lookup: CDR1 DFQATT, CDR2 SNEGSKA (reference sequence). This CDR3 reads CSTRGGDSNQPQHF. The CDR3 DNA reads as TGCAGTACTAGGGGGGGAGATAGCAATCAGCCCCAGCATTTT.

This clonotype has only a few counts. Written as DNA, the CDR3 is TGTGCCAGCAGTTATAGGACAGGGGTGAGGGAGCAGTACTTC. As protein: CASSYRTGVREQYF. The chain joins TRBV2 to TRBJ2-7; 9 bases are a match to TRBD1. The ends lost 5 bases at V and 7 bases at J; junction bases unmatched: 9. The CDR3 runs 14 residues. The germline V gene encodes CDR1 SNHLY and CDR2 FYNNEI.

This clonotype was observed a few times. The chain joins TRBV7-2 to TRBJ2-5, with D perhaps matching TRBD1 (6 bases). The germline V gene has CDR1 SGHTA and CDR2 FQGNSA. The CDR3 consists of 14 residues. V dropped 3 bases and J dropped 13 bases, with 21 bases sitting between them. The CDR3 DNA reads TGTGCCAGCAGCTTCCGGGACACAGGCCGGCGGGTGTACTTC. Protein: CASSFRDTGRRVYF.

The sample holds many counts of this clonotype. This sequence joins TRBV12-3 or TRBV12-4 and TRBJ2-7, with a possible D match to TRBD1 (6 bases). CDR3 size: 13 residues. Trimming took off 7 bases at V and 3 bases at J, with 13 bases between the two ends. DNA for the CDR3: TGTGCCAGCACCACAGGGAGTAACTACGAGCAGTACTTC. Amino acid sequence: CASTTGSNYEQYF.

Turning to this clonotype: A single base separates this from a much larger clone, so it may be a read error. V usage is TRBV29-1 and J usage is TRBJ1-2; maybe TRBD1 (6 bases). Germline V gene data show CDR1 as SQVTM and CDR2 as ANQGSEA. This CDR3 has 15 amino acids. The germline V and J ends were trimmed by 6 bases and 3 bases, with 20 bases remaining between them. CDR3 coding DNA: TGCAGCGTCATCCCATCTTCGGGGGCTTACTATGGCTACACCTTC. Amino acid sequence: CSVIPSSGAYYGYTF.

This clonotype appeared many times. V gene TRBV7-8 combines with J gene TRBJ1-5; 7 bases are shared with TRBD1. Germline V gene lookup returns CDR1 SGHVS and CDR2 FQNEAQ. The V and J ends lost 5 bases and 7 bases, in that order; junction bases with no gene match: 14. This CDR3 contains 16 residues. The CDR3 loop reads CASSLSGTGVYQPQHF. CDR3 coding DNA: TGTGCCAGCAGCCTCTCTGGTACAGGGGTTTACCAGCCCCAGCATTTT.

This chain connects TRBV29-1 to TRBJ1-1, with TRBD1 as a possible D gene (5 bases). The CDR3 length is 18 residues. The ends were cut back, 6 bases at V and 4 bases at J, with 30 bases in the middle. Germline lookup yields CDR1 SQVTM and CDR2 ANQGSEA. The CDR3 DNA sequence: TGCAGCGTAAGGGTTGGATTAACGGAACAGTACGGGGCCACTGAAGCTTTCTTT. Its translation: CSVRVGLTEQYGATEAFF.

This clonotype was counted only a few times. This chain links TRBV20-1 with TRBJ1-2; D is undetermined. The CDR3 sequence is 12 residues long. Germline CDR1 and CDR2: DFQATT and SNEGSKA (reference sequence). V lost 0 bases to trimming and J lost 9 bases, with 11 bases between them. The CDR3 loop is CSARDRRVRYTF. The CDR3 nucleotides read TGCAGTGCTAGAGATCGGAGGGTACGCTACACCTTC.

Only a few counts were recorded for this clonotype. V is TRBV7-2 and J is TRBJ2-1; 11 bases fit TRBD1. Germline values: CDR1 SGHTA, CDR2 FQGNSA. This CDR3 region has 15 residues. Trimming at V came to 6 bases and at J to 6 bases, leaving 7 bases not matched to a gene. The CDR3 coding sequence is TGTGCCAGCAGACAACCCGGGACAGGGGGCAATGAGCAGTTCTTC. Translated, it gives CASRQPGTGGNEQFF.

The CDR3 nucleotides read TGCGCCAGCAAGGGATGGGGGGCTGCCTACGAGCAGTACTTC. It yields the protein CASKGWGAAYEQYF. This chain joins TRBV5-1 and TRBJ2-7, with D perhaps assigned TRBD1 or TRBD2 (6 bases each). This CDR3 spans 14 amino acids. Trimming removed 6 bases at V and 2 bases at J, with 15 bases between. Germline V gene lookup returns CDR1 SGHRS and CDR2 YFSETQ. Variable domain in full (rest from reference TRBV5-1 and TRBJ2-7): KAGVTQTPRYLIKTRGQQVTLSCSPISGHRSVSWYQQTPGQGLQFLFEYFSETQRNKGNFPGRFSGRQFSNSRSEMNVSTLELGDSALYLCASKGWGAAYEQYFGPGTRLTVT.

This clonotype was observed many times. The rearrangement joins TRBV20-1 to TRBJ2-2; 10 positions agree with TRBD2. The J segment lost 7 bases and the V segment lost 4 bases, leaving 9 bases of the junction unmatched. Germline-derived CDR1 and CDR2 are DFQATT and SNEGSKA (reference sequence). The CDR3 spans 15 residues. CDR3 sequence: CSANPSGRASGELFF. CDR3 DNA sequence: TGCAGTGCTAATCCCAGCGGGAGGGCCAGCGGGGAGCTGTTTTTT.

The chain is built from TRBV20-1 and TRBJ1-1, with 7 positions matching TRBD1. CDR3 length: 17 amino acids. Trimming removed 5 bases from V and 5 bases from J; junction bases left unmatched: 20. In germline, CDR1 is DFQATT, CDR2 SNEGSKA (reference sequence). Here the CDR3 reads CSAYRDRAAGGGTEAFF. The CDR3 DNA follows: TGCAGTGCTTACCGGGACAGAGCGGCGGGGGGTGGTACTGAAGCTTTCTTT.

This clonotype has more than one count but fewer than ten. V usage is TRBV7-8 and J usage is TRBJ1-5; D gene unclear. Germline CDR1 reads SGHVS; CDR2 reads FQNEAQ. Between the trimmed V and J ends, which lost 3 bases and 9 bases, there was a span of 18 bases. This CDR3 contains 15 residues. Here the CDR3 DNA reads TGTGCCAGCAGCTTGACCCGACCAGCTACGACGCCCCAGCATTTT. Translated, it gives CASSLTRPATTPQHF.

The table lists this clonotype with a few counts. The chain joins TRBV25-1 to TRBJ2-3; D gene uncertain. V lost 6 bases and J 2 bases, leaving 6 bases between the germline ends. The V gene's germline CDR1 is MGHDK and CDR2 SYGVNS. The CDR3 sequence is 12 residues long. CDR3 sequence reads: CASSPVTDTQYF. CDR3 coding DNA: TGTGCCAGCAGCCCTGTCACAGATACGCAGTATTTT.

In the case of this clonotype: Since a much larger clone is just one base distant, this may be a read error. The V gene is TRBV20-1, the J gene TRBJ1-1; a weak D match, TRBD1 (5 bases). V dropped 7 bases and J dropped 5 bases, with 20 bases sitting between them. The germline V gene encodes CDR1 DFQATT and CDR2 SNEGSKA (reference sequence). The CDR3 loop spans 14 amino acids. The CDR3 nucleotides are TGCAGTGTTAGGCCGCCTCAGGGTGCGACTGAAGCTTTCTTT. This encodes CSVRPPQGATEAFF.

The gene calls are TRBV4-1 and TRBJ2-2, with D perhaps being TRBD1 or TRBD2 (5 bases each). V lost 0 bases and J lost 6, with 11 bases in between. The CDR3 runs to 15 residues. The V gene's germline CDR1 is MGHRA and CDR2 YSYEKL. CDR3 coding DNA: TGCGCCAGCAGCCAAGATATGTGGGGGTCCGGGGAGCTGTTTTTT. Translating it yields CASSQDMWGSGELFF.

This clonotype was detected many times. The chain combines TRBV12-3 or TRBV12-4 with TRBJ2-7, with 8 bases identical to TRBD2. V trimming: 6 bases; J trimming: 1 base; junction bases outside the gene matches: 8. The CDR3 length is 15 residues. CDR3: CASSSRKRESYEQYF. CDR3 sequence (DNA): TGTGCCAGCAGCTCCCGGAAGCGGGAGTCCTACGAGCAGTACTTC.

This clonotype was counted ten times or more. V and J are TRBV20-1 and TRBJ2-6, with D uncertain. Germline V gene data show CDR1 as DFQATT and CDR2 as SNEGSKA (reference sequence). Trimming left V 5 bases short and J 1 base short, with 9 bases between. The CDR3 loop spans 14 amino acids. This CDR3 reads CSAATASGANVLTF. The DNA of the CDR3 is TGCAGTGCTGCTACAGCGTCTGGGGCCAACGTCCTGACTTTC.

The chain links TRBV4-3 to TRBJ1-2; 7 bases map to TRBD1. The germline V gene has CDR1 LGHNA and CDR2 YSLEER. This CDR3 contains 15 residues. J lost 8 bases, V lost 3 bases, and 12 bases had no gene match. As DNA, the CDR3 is TGCGCCAGCAGCCAGGCACTGACAGGGACGTACGGCTACACCTTC. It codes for CASSQALTGTYGYTF.

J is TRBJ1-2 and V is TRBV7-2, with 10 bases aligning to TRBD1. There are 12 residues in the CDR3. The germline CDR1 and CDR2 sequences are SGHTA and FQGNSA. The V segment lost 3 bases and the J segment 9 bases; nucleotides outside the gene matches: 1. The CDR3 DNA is TGTGCCAGCAGCTTGGGACAGGGGAGCTACACCTTC. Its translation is CASSLGQGSYTF.

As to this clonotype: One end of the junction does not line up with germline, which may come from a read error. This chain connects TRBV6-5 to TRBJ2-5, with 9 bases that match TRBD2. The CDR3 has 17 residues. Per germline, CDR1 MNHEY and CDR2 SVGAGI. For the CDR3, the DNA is TGTGTCAGCAGCCGACTGAGTTCGGGACTAGCCTGGGAGACCCAGTACTTC. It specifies CVSSRLSSGLAWETQYF.

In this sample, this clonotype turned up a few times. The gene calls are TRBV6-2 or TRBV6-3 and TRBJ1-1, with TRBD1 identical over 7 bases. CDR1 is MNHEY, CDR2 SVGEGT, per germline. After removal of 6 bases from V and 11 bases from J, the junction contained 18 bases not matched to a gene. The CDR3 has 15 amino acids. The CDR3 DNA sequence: TGTGCCAGCAGCCCTCCGCGAGACAGGGCTTCCCTGGCTTTCTTT. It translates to CASSPPRDRASLAFF.

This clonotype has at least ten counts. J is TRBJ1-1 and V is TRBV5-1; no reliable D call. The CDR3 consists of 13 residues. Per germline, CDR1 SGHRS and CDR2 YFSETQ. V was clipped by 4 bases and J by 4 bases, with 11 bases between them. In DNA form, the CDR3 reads TGCGCCAGCAGCCAGGAGGTAACCACTGAAGCTTTCTTT. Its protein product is CASSQEVTTEAFF.

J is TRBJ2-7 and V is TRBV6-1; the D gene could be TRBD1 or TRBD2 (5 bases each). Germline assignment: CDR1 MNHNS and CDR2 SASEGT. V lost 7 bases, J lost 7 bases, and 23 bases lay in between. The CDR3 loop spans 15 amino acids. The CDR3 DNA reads TGTGCCAGCAATCCGGGGCTAGCAACCCTTGGGGAGCAGTACTTC. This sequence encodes CASNPGLATLGEQYF.

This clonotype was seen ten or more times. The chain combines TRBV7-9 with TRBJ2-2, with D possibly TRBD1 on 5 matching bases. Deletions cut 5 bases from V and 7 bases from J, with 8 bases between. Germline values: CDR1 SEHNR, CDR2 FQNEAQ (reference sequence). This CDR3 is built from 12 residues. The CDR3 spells CASSIGDGELFF. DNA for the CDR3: TGTGCCAGCAGCATAGGGGACGGGGAGCTGTTTTTT.

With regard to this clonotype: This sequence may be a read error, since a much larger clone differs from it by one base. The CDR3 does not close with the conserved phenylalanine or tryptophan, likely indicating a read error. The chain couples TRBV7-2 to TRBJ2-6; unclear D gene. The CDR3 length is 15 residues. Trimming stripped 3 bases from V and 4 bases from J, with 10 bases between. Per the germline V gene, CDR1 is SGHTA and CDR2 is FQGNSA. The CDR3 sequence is CASSLFLGGANVLTS. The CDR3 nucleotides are TGTGCCAGCAGCTTGTTTCTAGGAGGGGCCAACGTCCTGACTTCC.

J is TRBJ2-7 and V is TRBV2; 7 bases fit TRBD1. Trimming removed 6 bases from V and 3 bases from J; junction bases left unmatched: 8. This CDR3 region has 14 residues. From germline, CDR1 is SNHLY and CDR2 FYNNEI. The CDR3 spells CASSVGRQGYEQYF. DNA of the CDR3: TGTGCCAGCAGCGTTGGACGACAGGGCTACGAGCAGTACTTC.

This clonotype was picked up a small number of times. The CDR3 sequence: CASSNPRGSSYEQYF. In nucleotides, the CDR3 is TGCGCCAGCAGCAACCCCAGGGGAAGCTCCTACGAGCAGTACTTC. The chain links TRBV4-1 to TRBJ2-7, with D possibly TRBD1 on 6 matching bases. V dropped 5 bases and J dropped 0 bases, with 14 bases sitting between them. The CDR3 extends over 15 amino acids. Germline V gene lookup returns CDR1 MGHRA and CDR2 YSYEKL.

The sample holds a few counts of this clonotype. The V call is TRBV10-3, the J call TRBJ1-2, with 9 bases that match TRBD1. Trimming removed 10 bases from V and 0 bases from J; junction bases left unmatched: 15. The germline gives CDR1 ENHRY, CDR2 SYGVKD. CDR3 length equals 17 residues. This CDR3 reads CASRDGTGYSSNYGYTF. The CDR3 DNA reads TGTGCCAGCAGAGACGGGACAGGGTATTCCTCTAACTATGGCTACACCTTC.

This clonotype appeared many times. CDR3 nucleotides: TGTGCCATCAGCCGGACAGCTAGCAATCAGCCCCAGCATTTT. As protein: CAISRTASNQPQHF. This chain connects TRBV10-3 to TRBJ1-5, with a weak D call TRBD1 (6 bases). There are 14 residues in the CDR3. V lost 6 bases and J 0 bases, leaving 9 bases between the germline ends. Looked up from germline, CDR1 is ENHRY and CDR2 is SYGVKD.

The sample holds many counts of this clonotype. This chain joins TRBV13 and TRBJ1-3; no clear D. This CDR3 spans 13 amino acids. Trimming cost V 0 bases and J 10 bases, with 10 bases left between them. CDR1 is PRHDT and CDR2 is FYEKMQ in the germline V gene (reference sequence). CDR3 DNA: TGTGCCAGCAGCTTAGGGACGGCACGAACCATATATTTT. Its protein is CASSLGTARTIYF. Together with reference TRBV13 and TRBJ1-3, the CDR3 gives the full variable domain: AAGVIQSPRHLIKEKRETATLKCYPIPRHDTVYWYQQGPGQDPQFLISFYEKMQSDKGSIPDRFSAQQFSDYHSELNMSSLELGDSALYFCASSLGTARTIYFGEGSWLTVV.